The 8 T cell receptor beta chains in this list originate from one sample, sequenced in a study of CD8+CD57+ T cells in acquired aplastic anemia. Individuals selected for sequencing had exhibited CD8+CD57+ cell expansion on flow cytometry. Genomic DNA templated the TCR beta VDJ and CDR3 profiling. TCRdb independently ran MiXCR on the reads; one entry per CDR3 protein. The sample has more than 150,000 distinct CDR3 sequences, more than 45% seen once. The sample taken for sequencing was sorted CD4+, CD8+, or CD8+CD57+ T cells (not recorded which) from PBMCs. These receptors were taken from a human donor with aplastic anemia.

This clonotype was recorded only once. J is TRBJ1-1 and V is TRBV29-1; TRBD1 aligns across 9 bases. Trimming took 7 bases from V and 1 from J; bases not matched to a gene: 13. The CDR3 is 16 residues long. The germline V gene encodes CDR1 SQVTM and CDR2 ANQGSEA. CDR3 amino acids: CSAASGTGISNTEAFF. CDR3 nucleotide sequence: TGCAGCGCTGCTTCCGGGACAGGGATTTCGAACACTGAAGCTTTCTTT.

A few counts support this clonotype. The rearrangement uses TRBV6-1 and TRBJ2-7; D possibly corresponds to TRBD2 (7 bases). The germline V and J ends were trimmed by 7 bases and 5 bases, with 18 bases remaining between them. Germline V gene sequence: CDR1 MNHNS, CDR2 SASEGT. The CDR3 runs to 14 residues. This CDR3 reads CASMPSGAGDEQYF. For the CDR3, the DNA is TGTGCCAGCATGCCCTCGGGGGCGGGAGACGAGCAGTACTTC.

The chain uses TRBV20-1 and TRBJ2-6, with D possibly called TRBD1 or TRBD2 (5 bases each). The V end was cut by 3 bases, the J end by 4 bases, with 10 bases between. Germline assignment: CDR1 DFQATT and CDR2 SNEGSKA (reference sequence). The CDR3 has 14 amino acids. The chain's CDR3 is CSASGAPGANVLTF. The CDR3 DNA sequence: TGCAGTGCTAGCGGGGCCCCCGGGGCCAACGTCCTGACTTTC.

This chain joins TRBV20-1 and TRBJ2-5; 12 positions agree with TRBD2. The CDR3 spans 14 residues. The junction had 4 bases not matched to a gene; V was cut back by 5 bases and J by 3 bases. CDR1 is DFQATT and CDR2 is SNEGSKA in the germline V gene (reference sequence). The CDR3 here is CSASRLAGEETQYF. The CDR3 nucleotides read TGCAGTGCTTCCCGACTAGCGGGGGAAGAGACCCAGTACTTC.

About this clonotype itself: One end of the junction is discordant with germline, which a read error may explain. The rearrangement uses TRBV27 and TRBJ2-1; weak D call: TRBD1 (6 bases). CDR3 length equals 17 residues. Germline CDR1 is MNHEY and CDR2 is SMNVEV (reference sequence). CDR3 in DNA: TGTGCCAGCAGTTTATCAACAGGGCCCATACCCTACAATGAGCAGCTCTTC. This codes for CASSLSTGPIPYNEQLF.

This sequence joins TRBV24-1 and TRBJ2-5; 11 positions agree with TRBD1. CDR1 KGHDR and CDR2 SFDVKD come from the germline V gene. This CDR3 comprises 15 residues. With V trimmed by 6 bases and J by 7 bases, 9 bases remained unmatched. Here the CDR3 reads CATSPQKGQGGTQYF. Here the CDR3 DNA reads TGTGCCACCAGTCCCCAAAAGGGACAGGGGGGGACCCAGTACTTC.

Turning to this clonotype: A read error is possible here, since a much larger clone lies one base away. The V call is TRBV25-1, the J call TRBJ1-6; TRBD1 matches at 8 bases. From germline, CDR1 is MGHDK and CDR2 SYGVNS. This CDR3 has 14 amino acids. The CDR3 DNA is TGTGCCAGCTCACCTAGTCAGGGGGCGCCCCCCCTCGACTTT. It codes for CASSPSQGAPPLDF.

The chain joins TRBV15 to TRBJ2-4; D is possibly TRBD1 (6 bases). The CDR3 covers 14 residues. Trimming took off 5 bases at V and 6 bases at J, with 14 bases between the two ends. CDR1 is LNHNV and CDR2 is YYDKDF in the germline V gene (reference sequence). The CDR3 region is CATSQSRTANIQYF. The CDR3 bases are TGTGCCACCAGCCAATCTAGGACAGCAAACATTCAGTACTTC.